The rows below give T cell receptor beta chains drawn from one sample of a study of T cell responses to AZD1222 COVID-19 vaccine. TCRdb keeps only in-frame clones here, not all; method: immunoSEQ multiplex PCR. The repertoire has more than 150,000 clones, 90% to 95% of them found once; the top ten carry 1.3%. The sample in question was peripheral blood, obtained 28 days after the second AZD1222 dose. Receptors were obtained from an adult who received the AZD1222 COVID-19 vaccine. Both conserved end residues are part of each CDR3. D genes are given only for firm matches. Expanded clones are given a class, and other clones once, few, many or no size at all.

j_call v_call d_call clone_size cdr3_aa cdr3_nt
TRBJ1-2 TRBV3-1/TRBV3-2 TRBD1 . CASRKKGTGLYYGYTF TGTGCCAGCAGAAAGAAGGGGACAGGGCTGTACTATGGCTACACCTTC
TRBJ2-2 TRBV7-2 . once CASIRTSTFTGELFF TGTGCCAGCATCCGCACGTCTACCTTCACCGGGGAGCTGTTTTTT
TRBJ1-1 TRBV29-1 TRBD1 . CSVGGTGTEAFF TGCAGCGTTGGGGGGACAGGAACTGAAGCTTTCTTT
TRBJ1-1 TRBV1 . . CTSSQSGQRNTEAFF TGCACCAGCAGCCAAAGTGGACAACGGAACACTGAAGCTTTCTTT
TRBJ1-3 TRBV7-2 TRBD1 few CASSSTGVGGNTIYF TGTGCCAGCAGCTCCACAGGGGTGGGTGGAAACACCATATATTTT
TRBJ1-1 TRBV30 . . CAWSSSGWADTEAFF TGTGCCTGGAGTTCTTCTGGGTGGGCGGACACTGAAGCTTTCTTT
TRBJ1-1 TRBV6-5 . . CASSYSTNWGTEAFF TGTGCCAGCAGTTACTCGACAAATTGGGGCACTGAAGCTTTCTTT
TRBJ1-4 TRBV5-8 . . CASSFTGPATNEKLFF TGTGCCAGCAGCTTTACAGGCCCCGCAACTAATGAAAAACTGTTTTTT
TRBJ1-1 TRBV28 . . CASISGRNTEAFF TGTGCCAGCATTTCCGGACGGAACACTGAAGCTTTCTTT
TRBJ1-4 TRBV28 . . CASRGDGPRTELDKLFF TGTGCCAGCAGGGGAGACGGCCCCAGGACAGAATTAGACAAACTGTTTTTT
TRBJ1-5 TRBV28 . . CASSFGGVDGIYSNQPQHF TGTGCCAGCAGTTTCGGGGGCGTGGACGGGATCTATAGCAATCAGCCCCAGCATTTT
TRBJ1-1 TRBV27 . . CASSSQGKEAFF TGTGCCAGCAGTTCTCAGGGGAAGGAAGCTTTCTTT
TRBJ2-3 TRBV7-6 . . CASSPYSILMRSTDTQYF TGTGCCAGCAGCCCCTATAGTATTCTGATGAGAAGCACAGATACGCAGTATTTT
TRBJ1-2 TRBV5-6 . . CASSFGGAGGYTF TGTGCCAGCAGCTTCGGGGGCGCGGGCGGCTACACCTTC
TRBJ2-1 TRBV9 . . CASSVAGNEQFF TGTGCCAGCAGCGTAGCGGGCAATGAGCAGTTCTTC
TRBJ1-3 TRBV5-1 TRBD1 . CASRQPGQGGGNTIYF TGCGCCAGCAGGCAACCGGGACAGGGGGGCGGAAACACCATATATTTT
TRBJ1-1 TRBV13 TRBD1 once CASSRQGEGNTEAFF TGTGCCAGCAGCCGACAGGGTGAAGGGAACACTGAAGCTTTCTTT
TRBJ2-3 TRBV7-9 . . CASSFGPTAQTQYF TGTGCCAGCAGCTTCGGGCCGACAGCTCAGACGCAGTATTTT
TRBJ1-1 TRBV7-9 . . CASSLIQAFF TGTGCCAGCAGCTTAATTCAAGCTTTCTTT
TRBJ2-5 TRBV2 . . CASSEARGTGVRRDF TGTGCCAGCAGTGAAGCGAGGGGCACTGGGGTTAGAAGGGACTTC
TRBJ1-5 TRBV27 TRBD1 . CASSFRQGDQPQHF TGTGCCAGCAGTTTCCGGCAGGGGGATCAGCCCCAGCATTTT
TRBJ1-1 TRBV7-3 . once CASARSGGNTEAFF TGTGCCAGCGCAAGGAGTGGTGGGAACACTGAAGCTTTCTTT
TRBJ1-2 TRBV7-9 TRBD1 . CASSFLGQADGYTF TGTGCCAGCAGCTTCCTCGGACAGGCGGATGGCTACACCTTC
TRBJ1-2 TRBV7-4 . once CASSPQPGGKNYGYTF TGTGCCAGCAGCCCCCAACCCGGGGGTAAAAACTATGGCTACACCTTC
TRBJ1-2 TRBV11-2 TRBD1 . CASSTRGTGEPSNYGYTF TGTGCCAGCAGCACCCGCGGAACAGGGGAGCCATCTAACTATGGCTACACCTTC
TRBJ1-4 TRBV6-1 . . CASSSTRNEKLFF TGTGCCAGCAGTTCTACCCGGAATGAAAAACTGTTTTTT
TRBJ2-7 TRBV3-1/TRBV3-2 . . CASSQAGPSYEQYF TGTGCCAGCAGCCAAGCGGGACCGAGCTACGAGCAGTACTTC
TRBJ1-1 TRBV5-5 . . CASSLGQSTEAFF TGTGCCAGCAGTTTGGGACAAAGCACTGAAGCTTTCTTT
TRBJ1-4 TRBV2 . . CASRGANEKLFF TGTGCCAGCAGGGGGGCTAATGAAAAACTGTTTTTT
TRBJ1-4 TRBV28 . . CASTGAGQFNEKLFF TGTGCCAGCACGGGTGCGGGGCAGTTTAATGAAAAACTGTTTTTT
TRBJ2-5 TRBV19 . . CASSNLGTSQETQYF TGTGCCAGTAGTAACCTCGGGACCAGCCAGGAGACCCAGTACTTC
TRBJ2-7 TRBV6-1 . . CASSDPGLNLAYEQYF TGTGCCAGCAGTGACCCCGGACTAAACCTAGCCTACGAGCAGTACTTC
TRBJ1-5 TRBV19 . . CASSLREGSNQPQHF TGTGCCAGTAGTCTCCGGGAGGGTTCCAATCAGCCCCAGCATTTT
TRBJ2-1 TRBV11-2 TRBD2 . CASSLQRSGGPPYNEQFF TGTGCCAGCAGCTTACAAAGGAGCGGGGGACCCCCCTACAATGAGCAGTTCTTC
TRBJ2-4 TRBV5-3 TRBD2 once CARSFNSGLAGDGRIRYF TGTGCCAGAAGCTTCAACTCGGGACTAGCGGGAGACGGGCGCATTCGGTACTTC
TRBJ1-1 TRBV4-2 . . CASSQDKGVAEAFF TGTGCCAGCAGCCAAGATAAGGGTGTGGCTGAAGCTTTCTTT
TRBJ1-2 TRBV7-8 . . CASSLALYGGGYTF TGTGCCAGCAGCTTAGCTTTATACGGGGGTGGCTACACCTTC